The clone carrying this T cell receptor beta chain has a single count. Its antigen is not identified. This table comes from immunoSEQ multiplex PCR, and its TCRdb copy is limited to in-frame clones, with some not included. The sample lists roughly 110,000 clones, about nine tenths occurring once. With V trimmed by 0 bases and J by 3 bases, 8 bases remained unmatched. This CDR3 has 17 residues. The germline CDR1 and CDR2 sequences are SGHNT and YYREEE (reference sequence). This sample stems from a study of T cell responses to AZD1222 COVID-19 vaccine. The study, taken as a whole, reports: Among the donors, most were white British and more were female, and clonal diversity was possibly underestimated. The study found vaccine-associated CD4 TCRs spanning spike, dominant at 160-218 and 743-854.

This TCR was recovered from an adult who received the AZD1222 COVID-19 vaccine. This chain uses TRBV5-4 with TRBJ2-7, with TRBD2 matching over 11 bases. The specimen comprised peripheral blood, sampled 28 days after the second AZD1222 dose. The CDR3 DNA is TGTGCCAGCAGCTTGGCGGGACTAGCGGAGGAATACTACGAGCAGTACTTC. Its translation: CASSLAGLAEEYYEQYF. Complete variable domain (other parts from reference TRBV5-4 and TRBJ2-7): ETGVTQSPTHLIKTRGQQVTLRCSSQSGHNTVSWYQQALGQGPQFIFQYYREEENGRGNFPPRFSGLQFPNYSSELNVNALELDDSALYLCASSLAGLAEEYYEQYFGPGTRLTVT.